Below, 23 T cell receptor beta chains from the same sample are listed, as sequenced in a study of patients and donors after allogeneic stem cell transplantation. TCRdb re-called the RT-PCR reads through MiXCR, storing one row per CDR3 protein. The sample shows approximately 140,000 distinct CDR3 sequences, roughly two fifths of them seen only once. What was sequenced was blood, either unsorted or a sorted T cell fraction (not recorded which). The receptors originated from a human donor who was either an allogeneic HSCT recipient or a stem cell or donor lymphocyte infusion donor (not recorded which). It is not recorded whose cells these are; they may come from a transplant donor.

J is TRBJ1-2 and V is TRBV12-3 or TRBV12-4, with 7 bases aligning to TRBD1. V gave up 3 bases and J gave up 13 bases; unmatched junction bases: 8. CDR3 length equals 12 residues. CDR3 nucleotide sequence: TGTGCCAGCAGTTTTCGACAGGGAGCTTCCACCTTC. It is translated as CASSFRQGASTF.

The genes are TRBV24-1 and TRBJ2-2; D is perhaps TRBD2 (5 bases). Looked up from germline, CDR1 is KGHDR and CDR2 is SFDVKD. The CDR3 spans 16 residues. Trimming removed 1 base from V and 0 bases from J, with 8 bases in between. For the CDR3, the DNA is TGTGCCACCAGTGATTTCCAGGAGGCGAACACCGGGGAGCTGTTTTTT. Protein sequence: CATSDFQEANTGELFF.

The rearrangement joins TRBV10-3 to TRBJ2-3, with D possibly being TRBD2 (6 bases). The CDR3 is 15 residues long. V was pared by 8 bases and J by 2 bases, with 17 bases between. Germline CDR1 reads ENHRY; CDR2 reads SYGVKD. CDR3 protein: CAIRFLASDTDTQYF. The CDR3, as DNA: TGTGCCATCCGATTCCTAGCGAGTGACACAGATACGCAGTATTTT.

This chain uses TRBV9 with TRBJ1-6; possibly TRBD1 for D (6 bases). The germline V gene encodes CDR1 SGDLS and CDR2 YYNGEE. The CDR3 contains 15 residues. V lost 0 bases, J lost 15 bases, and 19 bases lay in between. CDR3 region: CASSVDGSGANLLHF. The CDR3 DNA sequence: TGTGCCAGCAGCGTAGACGGGTCAGGGGCGAATCTCCTCCACTTT.

The CDR3 DNA reads TGTGCCAGCAGCCTGCGGTTTACGTTCTTAGATACGCAGTATTTT. Its protein product is CASSLRFTFLDTQYF. The V and J genes are TRBV6-5 and TRBJ2-3; D is unresolved. Trimming stripped 6 bases from V and 5 bases from J, with 18 bases between. Germline assignment: CDR1 MNHEY and CDR2 SVGAGI. CDR3 length equals 15 residues.

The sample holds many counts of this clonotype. CDR3 protein: CSARDTEAFF. DNA of the CDR3: TGCAGTGCTAGAGATACTGAAGCTTTCTTT. The chain couples TRBV20-1 to TRBJ1-1; no clear D gene. Germline values: CDR1 DFQATT, CDR2 SNEGSKA (reference sequence). CDR3 length equals 10 residues. The V and J ends lost 0 bases and 5 bases respectively, with 1 base between them.

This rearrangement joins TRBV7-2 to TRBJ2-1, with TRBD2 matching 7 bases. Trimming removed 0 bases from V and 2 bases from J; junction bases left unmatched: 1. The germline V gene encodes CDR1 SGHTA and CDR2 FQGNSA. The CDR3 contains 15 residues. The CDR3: CASSLAGGAYNEQFF. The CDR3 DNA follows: TGTGCCAGCAGCTTAGCGGGGGGGGCCTACAATGAGCAGTTCTTC.

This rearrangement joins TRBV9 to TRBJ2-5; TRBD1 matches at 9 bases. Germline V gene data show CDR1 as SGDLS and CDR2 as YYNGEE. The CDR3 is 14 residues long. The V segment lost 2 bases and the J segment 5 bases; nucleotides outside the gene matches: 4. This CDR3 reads CASSVGQGSETQYF. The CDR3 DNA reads TGTGCCAGCAGCGTGGGACAGGGATCGGAGACCCAGTACTTC.

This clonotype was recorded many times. CDR3 sequence reads: CATSRGWNTEAFF. In DNA, the CDR3 is TGTGCCACCAGTAGGGGATGGAACACTGAAGCTTTCTTT. This chain links TRBV24-1 with TRBJ1-1, with D maybe TRBD1 (5 bases). The CDR3 has 13 amino acids. Germline lookup yields CDR1 KGHDR and CDR2 SFDVKD. With 6 bases removed from V and 1 base from J, the gap between germline ends came to 8 bases.

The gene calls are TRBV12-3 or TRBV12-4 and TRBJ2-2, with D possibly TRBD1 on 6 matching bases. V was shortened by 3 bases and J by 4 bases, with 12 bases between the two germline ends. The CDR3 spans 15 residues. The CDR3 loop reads CASSLNRVSTGELFF. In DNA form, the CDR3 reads TGTGCCAGCAGTTTGAACAGGGTATCCACCGGGGAGCTGTTTTTT.

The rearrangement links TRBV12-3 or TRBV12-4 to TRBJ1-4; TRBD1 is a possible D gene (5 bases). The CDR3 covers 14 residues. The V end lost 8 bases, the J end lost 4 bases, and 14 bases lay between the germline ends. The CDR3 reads CASPRGSSNEKLFF. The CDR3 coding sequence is TGTGCCAGCCCTCGGGGGTCCAGTAATGAAAAACTGTTTTTT.

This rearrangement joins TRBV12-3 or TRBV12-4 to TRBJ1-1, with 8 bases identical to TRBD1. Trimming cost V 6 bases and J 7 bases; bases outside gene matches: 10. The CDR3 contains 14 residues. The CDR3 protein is CASRPQGDALEAFF. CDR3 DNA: TGTGCCAGCAGACCACAGGGGGACGCTCTTGAAGCTTTCTTT.

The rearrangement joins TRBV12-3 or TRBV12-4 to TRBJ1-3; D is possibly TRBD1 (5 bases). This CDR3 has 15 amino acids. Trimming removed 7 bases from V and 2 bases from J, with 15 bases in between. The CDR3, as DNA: TGTGCCAGCACCCCGGGGACTTTACCTGGAAACACCATATATTTT. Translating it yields CASTPGTLPGNTIYF.

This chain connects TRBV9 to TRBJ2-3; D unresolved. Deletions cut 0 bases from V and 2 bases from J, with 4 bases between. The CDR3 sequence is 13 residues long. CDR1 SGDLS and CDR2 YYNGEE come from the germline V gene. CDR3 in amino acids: CASSVVTTDTQYF. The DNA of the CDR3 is TGTGCCAGCAGCGTAGTAACCACAGATACGCAGTATTTT.

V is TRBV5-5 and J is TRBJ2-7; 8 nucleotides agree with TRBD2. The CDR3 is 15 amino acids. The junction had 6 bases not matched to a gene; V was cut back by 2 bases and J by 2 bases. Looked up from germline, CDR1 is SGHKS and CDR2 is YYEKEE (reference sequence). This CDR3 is CASSFGQRGTYEQYF. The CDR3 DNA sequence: TGTGCCAGCAGCTTTGGCCAGCGGGGGACCTACGAGCAGTACTTC.

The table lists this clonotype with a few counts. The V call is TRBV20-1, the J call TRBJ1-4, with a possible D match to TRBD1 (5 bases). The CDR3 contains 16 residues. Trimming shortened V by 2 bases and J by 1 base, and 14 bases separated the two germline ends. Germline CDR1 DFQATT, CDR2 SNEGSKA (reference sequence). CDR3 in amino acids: CSARQGIQGTNEKLFF. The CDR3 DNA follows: TGCAGTGCTAGACAGGGAATTCAAGGAACTAATGAAAAACTGTTTTTT.

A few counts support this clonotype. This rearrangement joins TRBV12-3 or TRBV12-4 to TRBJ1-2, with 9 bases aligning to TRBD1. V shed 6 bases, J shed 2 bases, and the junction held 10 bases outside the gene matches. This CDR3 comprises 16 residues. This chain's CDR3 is CASSFTPGQGNYGYTF. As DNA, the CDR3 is TGTGCCAGCAGCTTTACTCCTGGACAGGGGAACTATGGCTACACCTTC.

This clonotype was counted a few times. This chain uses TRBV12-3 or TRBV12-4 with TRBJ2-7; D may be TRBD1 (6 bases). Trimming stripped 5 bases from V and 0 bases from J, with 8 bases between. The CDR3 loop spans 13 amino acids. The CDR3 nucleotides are TGTGCCAGCAGTGACAGGAGCTCCTACGAGCAGTACTTC. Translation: CASSDRSSYEQYF.

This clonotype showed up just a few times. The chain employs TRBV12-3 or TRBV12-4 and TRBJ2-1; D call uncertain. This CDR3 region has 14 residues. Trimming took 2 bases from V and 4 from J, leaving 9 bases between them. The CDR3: CASSLKHQYNEQFF. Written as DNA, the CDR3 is TGTGCCAGCAGTTTAAAGCACCAATACAATGAGCAGTTCTTC.

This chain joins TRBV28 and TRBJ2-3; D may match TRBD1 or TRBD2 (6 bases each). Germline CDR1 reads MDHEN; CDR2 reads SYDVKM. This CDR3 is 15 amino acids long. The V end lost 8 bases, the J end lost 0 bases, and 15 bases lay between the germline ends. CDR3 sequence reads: CASLLGGISTDTQYF. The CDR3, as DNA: TGTGCCAGCCTCCTAGGGGGGATTAGCACAGATACGCAGTATTTT.

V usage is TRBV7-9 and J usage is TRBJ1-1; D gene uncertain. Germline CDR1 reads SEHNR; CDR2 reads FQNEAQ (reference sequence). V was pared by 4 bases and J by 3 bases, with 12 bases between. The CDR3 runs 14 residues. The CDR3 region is CASSSGPLDTEAFF. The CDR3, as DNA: TGTGCCAGCAGCTCCGGACCCCTAGACACTGAAGCTTTCTTT.

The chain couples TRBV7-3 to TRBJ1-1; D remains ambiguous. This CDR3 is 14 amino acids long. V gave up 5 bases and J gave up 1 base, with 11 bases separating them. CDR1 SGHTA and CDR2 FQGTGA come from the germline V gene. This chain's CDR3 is CASSLAFANTEAFF. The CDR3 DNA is TGTGCCAGCAGCCTGGCGTTTGCGAACACTGAAGCTTTCTTT.

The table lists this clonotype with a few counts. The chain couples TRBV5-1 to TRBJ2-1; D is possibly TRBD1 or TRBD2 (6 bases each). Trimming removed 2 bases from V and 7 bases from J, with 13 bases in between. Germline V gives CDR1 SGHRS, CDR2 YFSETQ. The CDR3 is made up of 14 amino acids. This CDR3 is CASSLGGTSNEQFF. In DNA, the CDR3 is TGCGCCAGCAGCTTAGGGGGGACGAGTAATGAGCAGTTCTTC.